This T cell receptor (beta chain) originates from a study of T cell responses to AZD1222 COVID-19 vaccine (dated by TCRdb to about 2021). A note on the overall study: A total of 233 trial participants underwent TCR sequencing, of whom about 200 had received two doses of AZD1222 and approximately 26 had received two doses of the MenACWY control vaccine. Trial participants were enrolled by age into subgroups of 18-55, 56-69 and 70-plus years, and about 150, 27 and 61 TCR-sequenced participants, respectively, were included in these subgroups. General study outcomes and caveats: Vaccine-associated CD4 TCRs spanned the whole spike protein, with dominant responses in regions 160-218 and 743-854. Participants were mostly white British and included more females than males, and it was suggested by the authors that clonal diversity may have been underestimated. A significant rise in spike-specific TCR breadth and depth was observed after two AZD1222 doses relative to day 0 and relative to MenACWY recipients. Nearly half of unique spike-specific TCRs reportedly recognized epitopes outside regions mutated in the B.1.351 and B.1.1.7 variants. Conclusions about previously exposed vaccinees are limited because only six or seven AZD1222 recipients were SARS-CoV-2 seropositive at baseline. The 56-69-year group was small, and its depth increase did not reach significance, likely because of low power. Because no day 14 peak-response samples were available, the repertoires could be characterized only after the peak T cell response.

As to this clone: It has no known antigen specificity. Base qualities are not recorded, but no much larger clone differs from it by a single base.

The intended sense of this specimen's time point label: about 28 days (+/-7) after the second vaccine dose. AZD1222 recipients given second doses at about 4 weeks or at about 12 weeks were pooled, since spike-specific TCR depth and breadth were not found to differ between the two schedules. Vaccinee samples were obtained from the UK trials COV001 and COV002, which included a single-blind randomized controlled phase 2/3 trial of AZD1222 (ChAdOx1 nCoV-19) in healthy adults. For TCRbeta chain sequencing, PBMC samples from trial participants were taken at day 0 and at day 28 after the second dose. Counted from cysteine to phenylalanine, this CDR3 has 14 amino acids. CDR3 DNA only is kept here, 42 bases in frame from base 1. Per the germline V gene, KGHSH is the CDR1 and LQKENI is the CDR2. V was cut back by 2 bases and J by 4 bases, leaving a gap of 11 bases between them. The CDR3 regions of human TCRbeta chains were analyzed by immunosequencing. Per the authors' processing: TCRs in the repertoires were compared against a reference library of SARS-CoV-2-specific TCRs that had been generated with the MIRA antigen-specificity platform. Breadth was defined as the fraction of unique TCRs that were SARS-CoV-2-associated. Depth was defined as the fraction of total T cells that were SARS-CoV-2-associated. Using the MIRA data, each spike-specific TCR was assigned both to the spike region to which the TCR was reactive and to a CD4 or CD8 class. Log10-transformed breadth and depth values were compared by one-way ANOVA with Sidak's multiple comparisons tests. Entries here come from immuneACCESS through TCRdb and include only in-frame sequences with V and J called. Some clones fail to appear in such tables; in the studies checked, an unresolved V gene covers under half of the shortfall, and the cause of the remainder is unknown. V and J calls and clone size follow that table, whereas D and trimming were derived from the DNA. Within this sample are 140,000 to 150,000 clones, with 92% of them counted one time only. More than 3% of the sample is in the top ten clones.

Recombination connected TRBV18 to TRBJ1-1; the D gene identity is not certain. This specimen was peripheral blood, taken 28 days after the second AZD1222 dose. This clonotype was sampled from an adult who received the AZD1222 COVID-19 vaccine. The nucleotide sequence is given as TGTGCCAGCTCACCAGGGGTAGCTGGCACTGAAGCTTTCTTT. It codes for CASSPGVAGTEAFF.